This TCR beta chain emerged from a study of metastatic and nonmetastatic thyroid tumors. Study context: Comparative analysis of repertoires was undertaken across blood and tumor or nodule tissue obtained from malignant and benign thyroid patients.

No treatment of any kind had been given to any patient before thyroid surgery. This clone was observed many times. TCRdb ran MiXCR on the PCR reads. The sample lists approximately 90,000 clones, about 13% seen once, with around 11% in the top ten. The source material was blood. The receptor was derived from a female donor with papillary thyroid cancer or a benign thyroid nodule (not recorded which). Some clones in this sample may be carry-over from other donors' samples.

The CDR3 DNA reads TGCGCCAGCAGCCAAGATACGTCTGGCACAGATACGCAGTATTTT. This gives the protein CASSQDTSGTDTQYF. J is TRBJ2-3 and V is TRBV4-3; D call uncertain. With 0 bases removed from V and 1 base from J, the gap between germline ends came to 8 bases. Per the germline V gene, CDR1 is LGHNA and CDR2 is YSLEER. There are 15 residues in the CDR3.